The T cell receptor (beta chain) under discussion was sequenced for a study of blood T cell repertoires in COVID-19. Germline V lookup: CDR1 SGHVS, CDR2 FQNEAQ. Trimming left V 5 bases short and J 1 base short, with 14 bases between. The CDR3 has 15 residues. The assay was immunoSEQ multiplex PCR, and TCRdb's table has in-frame clones only and misses some. The sample lists approximately 120,000 clones; over 75% were seen once. The source is a man of 80 years or more with active or convalescent COVID-19. The genes are TRBV7-8 and TRBJ2-5, with a weak D call TRBD1 (6 bases). The sample comprised peripheral blood. CDR3 protein: CASSLGTPLQETQYF. The CDR3 DNA follows: TGTGCCAGCAGCCTAGGGACACCCCTCCAAGAGACCCAGTACTTC.